A selection of T cell receptor beta chains follows, all from one sample in a study of vaccination and CD4 T cells after COVID-19. For these receptors, no antigen is known. Via MiXCR, TCRdb re-called the PCR reads, giving one row per CDR3 protein. The repertoire consists of tens of thousands of distinct CDR3 sequences, with roughly 38% occurring once and the leading ten covering 2% to 3%. The sequences come from CD4+ T cells from blood, cultured in vitro, collected about 7 months after SARS-CoV-2 vaccination. All receptors derive from a human donor who had recovered from COVID-19. CDR3s include the opening cysteine and the closing phenylalanine or tryptophan. The D gene is left open where the match is weak. Part of the rows lack a size; the others show once, few, many or a class for expanded clones.

d_gene: .; abundance: few; v_gene: TRBV6-1; j_gene: TRBJ2-3; CDR3aa: CASSTQGTRGDTQYF; CDR3nt: TGTGCCAGCAGCACCCAGGGCACCCGGGGAGATACGCAGTATTTT
d_gene: .; abundance: .; v_gene: TRBV15; j_gene: TRBJ2-4; CDR3aa: CATSRTRGAVAKNIQYF; CDR3nt: TGTGCCACCAGCAGAACGCGCGGGGCGGTAGCCAAAAACATTCAGTACTTC
d_gene: TRBD1; abundance: few; v_gene: TRBV20-1; j_gene: TRBJ1-2; CDR3aa: CSAQAGGAGYGYTF; CDR3nt: TGCAGTGCTCAGGCAGGGGGGGCAGGGTATGGCTACACCTTC
d_gene: TRBD2; abundance: .; v_gene: TRBV2; j_gene: TRBJ2-5; CDR3aa: CATKTSGWGTQYF; CDR3nt: TGTGCCACTAAGACTAGCGGGTGGGGGACCCAGTACTTC
d_gene: .; abundance: medium-sized; v_gene: TRBV27; j_gene: TRBJ1-6; CDR3aa: CASSSRGASSPLHF; CDR3nt: TGTGCCAGCAGTTCCAGGGGCGCATCTTCACCCCTCCACTTT
d_gene: TRBD2; abundance: .; v_gene: TRBV20-1; j_gene: TRBJ2-1; CDR3aa: CSANPGLAVNEQFF; CDR3nt: TGCAGTGCTAACCCGGGGCTAGCGGTAAATGAGCAGTTCTTC
d_gene: .; abundance: .; v_gene: TRBV7-9; j_gene: TRBJ1-1; CDR3aa: CASVGQGNTEAFF; CDR3nt: TGTGCCAGCGTCGGGCAGGGAAACACTGAAGCTTTCTTT
d_gene: TRBD1; abundance: once; v_gene: TRBV28; j_gene: TRBJ2-1; CDR3aa: CASRRQGYNEQFF; CDR3nt: TGTGCCAGCAGACGACAGGGGTACAATGAGCAGTTCTTC
d_gene: TRBD1; abundance: few; v_gene: TRBV28; j_gene: TRBJ1-5; CDR3aa: CASSLQGQGNQPQHF; CDR3nt: TGTGCCAGCAGTTTACAGGGACAGGGGAATCAGCCCCAGCATTTT
d_gene: TRBD2; abundance: .; v_gene: TRBV20-1; j_gene: TRBJ2-3; CDR3aa: CSAPDTGGLAESSTDTQYF; CDR3nt: TGCAGTGCTCCCGACACGGGGGGACTAGCGGAATCCTCCACAGATACGCAGTATTTT
d_gene: .; abundance: .; v_gene: TRBV5-4; j_gene: TRBJ2-5; CDR3aa: CASSPQRTGYQETQYF; CDR3nt: TGTGCCAGCAGCCCGCAGCGGACGGGGTACCAAGAGACCCAGTACTTC
d_gene: .; abundance: .; v_gene: TRBV19; j_gene: TRBJ2-2; CDR3aa: CASKGLVGETGELFF; CDR3nt: TGTGCCAGTAAGGGGCTAGTTGGGGAAACCGGGGAGCTGTTTTTT
d_gene: TRBD1; abundance: few; v_gene: TRBV28; j_gene: TRBJ2-7; CDR3aa: CASSMDRGYEQYF; CDR3nt: TGTGCCAGCAGTATGGACAGGGGCTACGAGCAGTACTTC
d_gene: TRBD2; abundance: .; v_gene: TRBV2; j_gene: TRBJ2-5; CDR3aa: CASSGLADIQETQYF; CDR3nt: TGTGCCAGCAGTGGACTAGCGGACATCCAAGAGACCCAGTACTTC
d_gene: TRBD1; abundance: .; v_gene: TRBV24-1; j_gene: TRBJ2-5; CDR3aa: CATSDPGQLQETQYF; CDR3nt: TGTGCCACCAGTGATCCGGGACAGCTCCAAGAGACCCAGTACTTC
d_gene: TRBD1; abundance: .; v_gene: TRBV20-1; j_gene: TRBJ1-1; CDR3aa: CSARHSGTGFTEAFF; CDR3nt: TGCAGTGCTAGACACTCCGGGACAGGGTTTACTGAAGCTTTCTTT
d_gene: .; abundance: .; v_gene: TRBV28; j_gene: TRBJ1-5; CDR3aa: CASRGAYSNQPQHF; CDR3nt: TGTGCCAGCAGAGGGGCATATAGCAATCAGCCCCAGCATTTT
d_gene: .; abundance: .; v_gene: TRBV11-3; j_gene: TRBJ2-3; CDR3aa: CASSSDSDTQYF; CDR3nt: TGTGCCAGCAGCTCCGACTCAGATACGCAGTATTTT
d_gene: TRBD2; abundance: .; v_gene: TRBV20-1; j_gene: TRBJ2-3; CDR3aa: CSARSQREADTQYF; CDR3nt: TGCAGTGCTAGATCCCAGCGGGAGGCAGATACGCAGTATTTT
d_gene: .; abundance: .; v_gene: TRBV7-3; j_gene: TRBJ2-1; CDR3aa: CASSPGQGHRSGRALVGEQFF; CDR3nt: TGTGCCAGCAGTCCCGGACAGGGGCATCGGAGCGGGAGGGCTCTGGTGGGTGAGCAGTTCTTC
d_gene: .; abundance: .; v_gene: TRBV6-1; j_gene: TRBJ1-6; CDR3aa: CASVAGGAAYNSPLHF; CDR3nt: TGTGCCAGCGTCGCGGGGGGGGCGGCCTATAATTCACCCCTCCACTTT
d_gene: TRBD1; abundance: few; v_gene: TRBV6-1; j_gene: TRBJ2-7; CDR3aa: CASRRPGQPGEQYF; CDR3nt: TGTGCCAGCAGACGACCGGGACAGCCAGGCGAGCAGTACTTC
d_gene: TRBD2; abundance: once; v_gene: TRBV6-2/TRBV6-3; j_gene: TRBJ2-4; CDR3aa: CASRFMRGKQRSGKNIQYF; CDR3nt: TGTGCCAGCAGGTTTATGCGGGGGAAGCAACGATCGGGCAAAAACATTCAGTACTTC
d_gene: .; abundance: .; v_gene: TRBV18; j_gene: TRBJ2-7; CDR3aa: CASSLGQDRSYEQYF; CDR3nt: TGTGCCAGCTCACTCGGCCAGGATCGCTCCTACGAGCAGTACTTC
d_gene: .; abundance: .; v_gene: TRBV7-2; j_gene: TRBJ2-7; CDR3aa: CASTPGPRGYEQYF; CDR3nt: TGTGCCAGCACCCCGGGCCCTAGAGGCTACGAGCAGTACTTC
d_gene: TRBD1; abundance: .; v_gene: TRBV5-4; j_gene: TRBJ2-3; CDR3aa: CASSYDRGRSDTQYF; CDR3nt: TGTGCCAGCAGCTACGACAGGGGGCGGTCAGATACGCAGTATTTT
d_gene: TRBD2; abundance: few; v_gene: TRBV6-1; j_gene: TRBJ2-5; CDR3aa: CASRPPLAGGGGGETQYF; CDR3nt: TGTGCCAGCAGACCGCCACTAGCGGGAGGAGGGGGGGGAGAGACCCAGTACTTC
d_gene: TRBD1; abundance: few; v_gene: TRBV27; j_gene: TRBJ1-6; CDR3aa: CASGQGFSPLHF; CDR3nt: TGTGCCAGCGGACAGGGTTTTTCACCCCTCCACTTT
d_gene: .; abundance: .; v_gene: TRBV4-2; j_gene: TRBJ1-2; CDR3aa: CASSQDIRLPLALGYTF; CDR3nt: TGTGCCAGCAGCCAAGATATAAGGTTGCCTCTCGCCCTGGGCTACACCTTC
d_gene: .; abundance: .; v_gene: TRBV11-2; j_gene: TRBJ2-1; CDR3aa: CASSFSTYNEQFF; CDR3nt: TGTGCCAGCAGCTTTAGTACCTACAATGAGCAGTTCTTC
d_gene: TRBD1; abundance: few; v_gene: TRBV20-1; j_gene: TRBJ1-5; CDR3aa: CSAREGQPNHQPQHF; CDR3nt: TGCAGTGCTAGAGAGGGACAGCCAAACCATCAGCCCCAGCATTTT
d_gene: .; abundance: .; v_gene: TRBV2; j_gene: TRBJ1-1; CDR3aa: CASNTPTAMNTEAFF; CDR3nt: TGTGCCAGCAATACCCCCACGGCCATGAACACTGAAGCTTTCTTT
d_gene: .; abundance: .; v_gene: TRBV6-1; j_gene: TRBJ2-2; CDR3aa: CASRHQTGELFF; CDR3nt: TGTGCCAGCAGACACCAAACCGGGGAGCTGTTTTTT
d_gene: .; abundance: few; v_gene: TRBV7-9; j_gene: TRBJ2-1; CDR3aa: CASSLAGIGREEQFF; CDR3nt: TGTGCCAGCAGCTTAGCGGGAATAGGGCGAGAGGAGCAGTTCTTC
d_gene: .; abundance: .; v_gene: TRBV28; j_gene: TRBJ2-5; CDR3aa: CAIAAETASARRTQYF; CDR3nt: TGTGCCATAGCAGCAGAGACAGCTAGCGCCAGGAGGACCCAGTACTTC
d_gene: TRBD1; abundance: .; v_gene: TRBV28; j_gene: TRBJ1-2; CDR3aa: CAIRGGGWDGYTF; CDR3nt: TGTGCGATAAGAGGGGGCGGGTGGGATGGCTACACCTTC
d_gene: TRBD2; abundance: .; v_gene: TRBV6-5; j_gene: TRBJ2-3; CDR3aa: CASSYSGRQSTDTQYF; CDR3nt: TGTGCCAGCAGTTATAGCGGGAGACAAAGCACAGATACGCAGTATTTT
d_gene: .; abundance: .; v_gene: TRBV21-1; j_gene: TRBJ2-7; CDR3aa: CARLEGPPLVQYF; CDR3nt: TGTGCCAGGCTGGAAGGGCCTCCCTTGGTGCAGTACTTC
d_gene: TRBD1; abundance: .; v_gene: TRBV29-1; j_gene: TRBJ1-2; CDR3aa: CSVGLRQGKGYTF; CDR3nt: TGCAGCGTAGGCCTACGACAGGGGAAAGGCTACACCTTC
d_gene: .; abundance: few; v_gene: TRBV28; j_gene: TRBJ2-2; CDR3aa: CASRSPGATNTGELFF; CDR3nt: TGTGCCAGCAGGTCTCCAGGGGCCACGAACACCGGGGAGCTGTTTTTT
d_gene: TRBD1; abundance: .; v_gene: TRBV20-1; j_gene: TRBJ2-5; CDR3aa: CSAQKPQTGRQETQYF; CDR3nt: TGCAGTGCTCAAAAACCACAGACAGGGCGGCAAGAGACCCAGTACTTC
d_gene: TRBD2; abundance: .; v_gene: TRBV20-1; j_gene: TRBJ2-1; CDR3aa: CSAPTSGEYNEQFF; CDR3nt: TGCAGTGCTCCTACTAGCGGCGAATACAATGAGCAGTTCTTC
d_gene: .; abundance: medium-sized; v_gene: TRBV20-1; j_gene: TRBJ1-5; CDR3aa: CSASEPMGAQPQHF; CDR3nt: TGCAGTGCTAGCGAACCGATGGGGGCGCAGCCCCAGCATTTT
d_gene: .; abundance: few; v_gene: TRBV4-3; j_gene: TRBJ1-5; CDR3aa: CASSQSTVQPQHF; CDR3nt: TGCGCCAGCAGCCAATCTACAGTTCAGCCCCAGCATTTT
d_gene: TRBD1; abundance: .; v_gene: TRBV29-1; j_gene: TRBJ2-1; CDR3aa: CSVGETGVFVDEQFF; CDR3nt: TGCAGCGTTGGGGAGACAGGGGTCTTCGTCGATGAGCAGTTCTTC
d_gene: TRBD2; abundance: once; v_gene: TRBV6-1; j_gene: TRBJ2-3; CDR3aa: CASSVGLAGGVANTQYF; CDR3nt: TGTGCCAGCAGTGTTGGACTAGCGGGAGGAGTAGCGAATACGCAGTATTTT
d_gene: TRBD1; abundance: .; v_gene: TRBV7-3; j_gene: TRBJ1-2; CDR3aa: CASSLTGGNYGYTF; CDR3nt: TGTGCCAGCAGCCTAACAGGGGGAAACTATGGCTACACCTTC
d_gene: .; abundance: few; v_gene: TRBV20-1; j_gene: TRBJ1-1; CDR3aa: CSAVGRTNTEAFF; CDR3nt: TGCAGTGCTGTTGGACGGACGAACACTGAAGCTTTCTTT
d_gene: TRBD1; abundance: few; v_gene: TRBV5-4; j_gene: TRBJ2-1; CDR3aa: CASNTGAEYNEQFF; CDR3nt: TGTGCCAGCAATACAGGGGCCGAATACAATGAGCAGTTCTTC
d_gene: .; abundance: .; v_gene: TRBV15; j_gene: TRBJ2-2; CDR3aa: CATSRRGNTGELFF; CDR3nt: TGTGCCACCAGCAGGAGAGGAAACACCGGGGAGCTGTTTTTT
d_gene: TRBD2; abundance: once; v_gene: TRBV7-2; j_gene: TRBJ2-7; CDR3aa: CASSLAAGGAYEQYF; CDR3nt: TGTGCCAGCAGCTTAGCGGCGGGGGGCGCCTACGAGCAGTACTTC
d_gene: .; abundance: .; v_gene: TRBV20-1; j_gene: TRBJ2-7; CDR3aa: CSASSSAYEQYF; CDR3nt: TGCAGTGCTAGCTCCTCGGCCTACGAGCAGTACTTC
d_gene: .; abundance: few; v_gene: TRBV20-1; j_gene: TRBJ1-2; CDR3aa: CSASLRRNYGYTF; CDR3nt: TGCAGTGCTAGTCTTCGACGGAACTATGGCTACACCTTC
d_gene: TRBD1; abundance: .; v_gene: TRBV20-1; j_gene: TRBJ1-1; CDR3aa: CSASPGQGRGNTEAFF; CDR3nt: TGCAGTGCTTCACCGGGACAGGGGAGAGGGAACACTGAAGCTTTCTTT
d_gene: .; abundance: few; v_gene: TRBV5-8; j_gene: TRBJ1-6; CDR3aa: CASSLQRGPNSPLHF; CDR3nt: TGTGCCAGCAGCTTGCAGCGGGGTCCAAATTCACCCCTCCACTTT
d_gene: .; abundance: .; v_gene: TRBV28; j_gene: TRBJ1-2; CDR3aa: CASRLPGDVNYGYTF; CDR3nt: TGTGCCAGCAGACTCCCAGGGGATGTTAACTATGGCTACACCTTC
d_gene: .; abundance: few; v_gene: TRBV15; j_gene: TRBJ2-1; CDR3aa: CATSRDRSDYNEQFF; CDR3nt: TGTGCCACCAGCAGAGATCGATCGGACTACAATGAGCAGTTCTTC
d_gene: TRBD1; abundance: .; v_gene: TRBV10-3; j_gene: TRBJ2-7; CDR3aa: CAASGTGVEQYF; CDR3nt: TGTGCCGCCTCCGGGACAGGGGTCGAGCAGTACTTC
d_gene: .; abundance: few; v_gene: TRBV7-9; j_gene: TRBJ2-7; CDR3aa: CASSHTTGRKIDEQYF; CDR3nt: TGTGCCAGCAGCCACACCACTGGGAGGAAGATCGACGAGCAGTACTTC
d_gene: TRBD1; abundance: .; v_gene: TRBV20-1; j_gene: TRBJ1-1; CDR3aa: CSALGTGGTEAFF; CDR3nt: TGCAGTGCCTTAGGGACAGGGGGCACTGAAGCTTTCTTT